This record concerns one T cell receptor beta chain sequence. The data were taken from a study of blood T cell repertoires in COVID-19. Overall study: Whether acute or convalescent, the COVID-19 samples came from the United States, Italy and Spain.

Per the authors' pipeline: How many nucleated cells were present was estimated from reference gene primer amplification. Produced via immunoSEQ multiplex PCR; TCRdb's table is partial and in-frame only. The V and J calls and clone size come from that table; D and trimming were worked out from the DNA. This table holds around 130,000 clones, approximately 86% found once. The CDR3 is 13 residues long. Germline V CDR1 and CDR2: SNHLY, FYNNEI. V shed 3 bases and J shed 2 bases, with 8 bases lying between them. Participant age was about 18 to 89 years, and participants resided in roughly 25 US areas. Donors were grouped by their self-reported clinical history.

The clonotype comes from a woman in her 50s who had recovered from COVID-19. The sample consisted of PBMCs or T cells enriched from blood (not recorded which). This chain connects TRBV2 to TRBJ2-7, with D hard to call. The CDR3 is CASSDLVAYEQYF. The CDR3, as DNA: TGTGCCAGCAGTGATTTAGTGGCCTACGAGCAGTACTTC.